This entry lists 11 T cell receptor beta chains sequenced from one sample in a study of monozygotic twins with inflammatory bowel disease. TCRdb reprocessed the 5' RACE reads and reports one entry per CDR3 protein, with no DNA. The repertoire table contains around 230,000 distinct CDR3 sequences. The sequenced sample was blood. All receptors derive from a human donor with ulcerative colitis or Crohn's disease, or a healthy co-twin of an affected twin (not recorded which).

V is TRBV12-3 or TRBV12-4 and J is TRBJ1-1; TCRdb gives TRBD1 as the D gene, but with no DNA this cannot be confirmed. The CDR3 contains 13 residues. The CDR3 sequence: CASTGTGLTEAFF.

This chain joins TRBV5-1 and TRBJ1-5; TCRdb's D call, TRBD1, is unchecked because there is no DNA. The CDR3 is made up of 14 amino acids. CDR1 is SGHRS, CDR2 YFSETQ, per germline. The CDR3 spells CASSLDPGNQPQHF.

CDR3 residues: CASSFRIVNEQFF. The V and J genes are TRBV5-5 and TRBJ2-1. Germline V lookup: CDR1 SGHKS, CDR2 YYEKEE (reference sequence). This CDR3 comprises 13 residues.

The chain carries TRBV20-1 and TRBJ2-1; TCRdb's assignment of TRBD2 cannot be checked, as there is no DNA. CDR1 DFQATT and CDR2 SNEGSKA come from the germline V gene (reference sequence). The CDR3 covers 19 residues. The CDR3 reads CSARDQRGPYLNLYNEQFF.

The gene calls are TRBV27 and TRBJ2-1. CDR1 MNHEY and CDR2 SMNVEV come from the germline V gene (reference sequence). The CDR3 covers 13 residues. CDR3 region: CASREDSYNEQFF.

The rearrangement joins TRBV3-1 to TRBJ2-7. This CDR3 is 16 amino acids long. Germline V CDR1 and CDR2: LGHDT, YNNKEL (reference sequence). The chain's CDR3 is CASSQDLSVRSYEQYF.

The rearrangement joins TRBV27 to TRBJ1-1; the D call from TCRdb, TRBD1, cannot be confirmed without DNA. The germline V gene encodes CDR1 MNHEY and CDR2 SMNVEV (reference sequence). The CDR3 contains 14 residues. The CDR3 loop is CASSFRGGNTEAFF.

The rearrangement links TRBV20-1 to TRBJ1-4; TCRdb returns TRBD1, unconfirmable since there is no DNA. The CDR3 spans 14 residues. Germline values: CDR1 DFQATT, CDR2 SNEGSKA (reference sequence). CDR3: CSARDGAGGEKLFF.

The J gene is TRBJ1-5, the V gene TRBV20-1; there is no DNA to check the TCRdb D call of TRBD1. Germline V gene sequence: CDR1 DFQATT, CDR2 SNEGSKA (reference sequence). CDR3 size: 15 residues. The CDR3 loop reads CSASKDDRKNQPQHF.

V and J are TRBV27 and TRBJ2-7; the TCRdb call, TRBD1, lacks DNA for checking. This CDR3 is built from 13 residues. CDR1 and CDR2 from the germline V gene are MNHEY and SMNVEV (reference sequence). CDR3 in amino acids: CASSSLLGVEQYF.

The genes are TRBV12-3 or TRBV12-4 and TRBJ2-7. The CDR3 contains 13 residues. This CDR3 is CASSPVSPYEQYF.